Shown below are 22 T cell receptor beta chains from a single sample sequenced in a study of beta chain features in type 1 diabetes. Investigators reverse transcribed all isolated RNA, so they sequenced expressed TCRB transcripts. Generated by immunoSEQ multiplex PCR, the TCRdb table keeps only in-frame clones and is missing some. The sample shows 150,000 to 160,000 clones, roughly 10% of them seen only once. Sequenced input: central memory CD4+ T cells from blood. The receptors were sampled from a man in his late teens or twenties in good health.

The chain is built from TRBV9 and TRBJ2-3; 9 bases line up with TRBD2. J lost 3 bases, V lost 0 bases, and 8 bases had no gene match. CDR3 length: 17 residues. Germline loops: CDR1 SGDLS, CDR2 YYNGEE. In nucleotides, the CDR3 is TGTGCCAGCAGCGTAGCTACGCTAGCGGGGAGTACAGATACGCAGTATTTT. Its protein product is CASSVATLAGSTDTQYF.

This sequence joins TRBV5-1 and TRBJ2-3; TRBD1 aligns across 8 bases. Germline V lookup: CDR1 SGHRS, CDR2 YFSETQ. This CDR3 contains 14 residues. Trimming cost V 8 bases and J 5 bases; bases outside gene matches: 10. The CDR3 sequence: CASYSGQGGDTQYF. For the CDR3, the DNA is TGCGCCAGTTACTCTGGACAGGGAGGAGATACGCAGTATTTT.

In this sample, this clone turned up a few times. The CDR3 reads CASGRTSDTQYF. DNA of the CDR3: TGTGCCAGCGGAAGGACGAGCGATACGCAGTATTTT. This chain connects TRBV7-8 to TRBJ2-3; D is unclear. Trimming pared 8 bases from V and 6 bases from J, leaving 12 bases between. This CDR3 contains 12 residues. CDR1 and CDR2 from the germline V gene are SGHVS and FQNEAQ.

This clone has ten or more counts. The CDR3 region has the DNA TGTGCCAGCTCACCCCGTGACAGGGCGGCTGAAGCTTTCTTT. The encoded protein is CASSPRDRAAEAFF. The chain employs TRBV18 and TRBJ1-1, with TRBD1 matching 7 bases. This CDR3 is 14 amino acids long. V shed 3 bases, J shed 6 bases, and the junction held 7 bases outside the gene matches. Germline CDR1 KGHSH, CDR2 LQKENI.

The chain carries TRBV15 and TRBJ2-7, with D unclear. This CDR3 comprises 15 residues. Trimming cost V 1 base and J 2 bases, with 12 bases left between them. Germline V lookup: CDR1 LNHNV, CDR2 YYDKDF (reference sequence). CDR3 in DNA: TGTGCCACCAGCAGAGGGGCAGGATCTACCTACGAGCAGTACTTC. This sequence encodes CATSRGAGSTYEQYF.

Regarding this clone: This CDR3 is also generated by other DNA sequences in the sample. The chain uses TRBV7-2 and TRBJ1-5; TRBD1 matches at 7 bases. CDR1 and CDR2 from the germline V gene are SGHTA and FQGNSA. The CDR3 has 16 residues. V lost 1 base, J lost 7 bases, and 10 bases stayed unmatched. CDR3 sequence (DNA): TGTGCCAGCAGCTTAGAGCTCACAGGGGCAGGGCAGCCCCAGCATTTT. It is translated as CASSLELTGAGQPQHF.

This clone has at least ten counts. The chain's CDR3 is CASSRYRAMVKTQYF. As DNA, the CDR3 is TGTGCCAGCAGCAGATATAGGGCTATGGTCAAGACCCAGTACTTC. The V and J genes are TRBV21-1 and TRBJ2-5. TRBV21-1 is flagged as a pseudogene. This CDR3 has 15 residues.

The chain recombines TRBV28 with TRBJ2-7; TRBD1 agrees at 7 bases. CDR3 length: 12 amino acids. With V trimmed by 8 bases and J by 7 bases, 8 bases remained unmatched. Germline V CDR1 and CDR2: MDHEN, SYDVKM. This CDR3 is CASLRGYGEQYF. Here the CDR3 DNA reads TGTGCCAGCCTCAGGGGGTATGGTGAGCAGTACTTC.

V and J are TRBV29-1 and TRBJ2-3; tentatively, D is TRBD2 (5 bases). Germline lookup yields CDR1 SQVTM and CDR2 ANQGSEA. V lost 7 bases, J lost 4 bases, and 9 bases lay in between. This CDR3 region has 11 residues. For the CDR3, the DNA is TGCAGCGCTAGCAAGCCAGATACGCAGTATTTT. This encodes CSASKPDTQYF.

This clone has ten or more counts. The same CDR3 also results from other DNA sequences found in this sample. V gene TRBV2 combines with J gene TRBJ1-5; D remains unclear. CDR1 is SNHLY, CDR2 FYNNEI, per germline. The ends were cut back, 6 bases at V and 1 base at J, with 4 bases in the middle. The CDR3 covers 12 residues. CDR3 loop: CASRDSNQPQHF. The CDR3 DNA reads as TGTGCCAGCAGGGACAGCAATCAGCCCCAGCATTTT.

J is TRBJ2-2 and V is TRBV28, with D perhaps TRBD1 (5 bases). With 5 bases removed from V and 7 bases from J, the gap between germline ends came to 17 bases. Looked up from germline, CDR1 is MDHEN and CDR2 is SYDVKM. The CDR3 sequence is 15 residues long. The CDR3 is CASSLPQVRIGELFF. CDR3 DNA: TGTGCCAGCAGTCTCCCACAGGTCCGGATCGGGGAGCTGTTTTTT.

The chain links TRBV28 to TRBJ2-7, with 7 bases that match TRBD1. Trimming at V came to 7 bases and at J to 0 bases, leaving 9 bases not matched to a gene. CDR1 is MDHEN and CDR2 is SYDVKM in the germline V gene. This CDR3 spans 15 amino acids. CDR3 nucleotide sequence: TGTGCCAGCAATAGCCAGGCAGGGGGCTCCTACGAGCAGTACTTC. Translation: CASNSQAGGSYEQYF.

The CDR3 is CASSGWTSGLQETQYF. CDR3 sequence (DNA): TGTGCCAGCTCCGGGTGGACTAGCGGTCTACAAGAGACCCAGTACTTC. The chain employs TRBV14 and TRBJ2-5; 10 bases map to TRBD2. Germline-derived CDR1 and CDR2 are SGHDN and FVKESK. With V trimmed by 8 bases and J by 2 bases, 11 bases remained unmatched. CDR3 size: 16 residues.

The chain carries TRBV6-6 and TRBJ1-1; D not certain. This CDR3 is built from 12 residues. V shed 4 bases and J shed 6 bases, with 9 bases lying between them. Germline V lookup: CDR1 MNHNY, CDR2 SVGAGI (reference sequence). CDR3 sequence: CASSSLAAEAFF. Written as DNA, the CDR3 is TGTGCCAGCAGTTCCTTAGCGGCTGAAGCTTTCTTT.

This clone was seen ten or more times. DNA for the CDR3: TGTGCCATTGACAGGAAAAGCTCTGGGGCCAACGTCCTGACTTTC. Amino acids: CAIDRKSSGANVLTF. This rearrangement joins TRBV10-3 to TRBJ2-6; the D gene is possibly TRBD1 (6 bases). CDR3 length: 15 amino acids. V lost 9 bases to trimming and J lost 0 bases, with 12 bases between them. Germline V CDR1 and CDR2: ENHRY, SYGVKD.

This chain links TRBV4-1 with TRBJ1-2, with D unresolved. CDR1 is MGHRA, CDR2 YSYEKL, per germline. The CDR3 contains 13 residues. V lost 3 bases to trimming and J lost 8 bases, with 13 bases between them. The CDR3 DNA sequence: TGCGCCAGCAGCCATTCCCAAAGTGAGGGCTACACCTTC. It is translated as CASSHSQSEGYTF.

This clone was counted many times. This chain uses TRBV9 with TRBJ2-7; no clear D. The V end was cut by 4 bases, the J end by 2 bases, with 13 bases between. Germline CDR1 reads SGDLS; CDR2 reads YYNGEE. The CDR3 is 14 residues long. The CDR3 DNA reads as TGTGCCAGCAGCCACCATCCTGGGCCCTACGAGCAGTACTTC. It codes for CASSHHPGPYEQYF.

The chain uses TRBV10-3 and TRBJ2-7; D gene uncertain. The CDR3 is made up of 11 amino acids. V lost 2 bases and J 4 bases, leaving 3 bases between the germline ends. Germline V gene sequence: CDR1 ENHRY, CDR2 SYGVKD. CDR3: CAISEEYEQYF. The CDR3 nucleotides read TGTGCCATCAGTGAGGAGTACGAGCAGTACTTC.

This chain uses TRBV9 with TRBJ2-6; TRBD2 agrees at 12 bases. Trimming removed 0 bases from V and 0 bases from J; junction bases left unmatched: 4. Germline CDR1 SGDLS, CDR2 YYNGEE. The CDR3 has 19 residues. The DNA of the CDR3 is TGTGCCAGCAGCGTAGGGGCTAGCGGGAGGGTCTCTGGGGCCAACGTCCTGACTTTC. Translation: CASSVGASGRVSGANVLTF.

The chain uses TRBV1 and TRBJ2-1. TRBV1 is termed a pseudogene. The CDR3 length is 16 residues. CDR3 residues: CTSSRGGGQCSAEQFF. The DNA of the CDR3 is TGCACCAGCAGCCGAGGTGGGGGGCAGTGCTCGGCTGAGCAGTTCTTC.

This rearrangement joins TRBV5-1 to TRBJ2-1; 8 bases match TRBD2. The V segment lost 4 bases and the J segment 15 bases; nucleotides outside the gene matches: 15. The CDR3 is 14 residues long. Germline assignment: CDR1 SGHRS and CDR2 YFSETQ. The CDR3 region has the DNA TGCGCCAGCAGCGCGGAGTTTCCCGGGACTAGTTGGTTCTTC. This codes for CASSAEFPGTSWFF.

This clone came up a few times. This chain joins TRBV2 and TRBJ1-5, with D possibly matching TRBD1 (5 bases). The V end was cut by 6 bases, the J end by 5 bases, with 11 bases between. The CDR3 contains 13 residues. Germline V lookup: CDR1 SNHLY, CDR2 FYNNEI. The CDR3 nucleotides read TGTGCCAGCAGGGAGGGGCAGGATCAGCCCCAGCATTTT. Its translation is CASREGQDQPQHF.